The 22 T cell receptor beta chains below all came from one sample that was sequenced in a study of blood T cell repertoires in COVID-19. Sequenced by immunoSEQ multiplex PCR; TCRdb stores in-frame clones only, minus some. The sample carries about 230,000 clones, approximately 80% recorded once. Sequenced sample: peripheral blood. The source of these receptors is a man aged 35-49 years who had recovered from COVID-19.

This clone was counted once. The chain carries TRBV19 and TRBJ1-3; possible D gene TRBD1, 5 bases. CDR1 and CDR2 (germline): LNHDA, SQIVND (reference sequence). The CDR3 has 15 amino acids. Trimming took off 5 bases at V and 2 bases at J, with 13 bases between the two ends. CDR3 in amino acids: CASSLTEAAGNTIYF. The CDR3 nucleotides are TGTGCCAGTAGTTTGACAGAGGCAGCTGGAAACACCATATATTTT.

CDR3 protein: CASSSTGVGYTF. The DNA of the CDR3 is TGTGCCAGCAGCTCAACAGGAGTTGGCTACACCTTC. V and J are TRBV7-9 and TRBJ1-2; D might be TRBD1 (5 bases). Germline assignment: CDR1 SEHNR and CDR2 FQNEAQ (reference sequence). The V and J ends lost 4 bases and 7 bases respectively, with 10 bases between them. The CDR3 length is 12 residues.

The chain carries TRBV7-2 and TRBJ2-5; the D is unclear. CDR3 size: 13 residues. Per germline, CDR1 SGHTA and CDR2 FQGNSA. V was clipped by 1 base and J by 0 bases, with 3 bases between them. CDR3 nucleotides: TGTGCCAGCAGCTTAGTCTACCAAGAGACCCAGTACTTC. This codes for CASSLVYQETQYF.

The V call is TRBV7-2, the J call TRBJ1-3; no reliable D call. The V gene lost 3 bases and the J gene lost 4 bases, with 7 bases spanning the gap. CDR3 size: 13 residues. Germline CDR1 is SGHTA and CDR2 is FQGNSA. The CDR3 nucleotides are TGTGCCAGCAGCTTTACCAGAGGAAACACCATATATTTT. Translated, it gives CASSFTRGNTIYF.

This clone was detected once. As DNA, the CDR3 is TGTGCCAGCAGTTACGGAGCGGCCGCCTACAATGAGCAGTTCTTC. Translation: CASSYGAAAYNEQFF. The gene calls are TRBV6-5 and TRBJ2-1; TRBD2 is a possible D gene (5 bases). The CDR3 runs 15 residues. V was shortened by 2 bases and J by 2 bases, with 10 bases between the two germline ends. CDR1 and CDR2 from the germline V gene are MNHEY and SVGAGI.

The table lists this clone with a count of one. The rearrangement uses TRBV5-1 and TRBJ2-5; 7 bases map to TRBD2. V lost 4 bases and J lost 5; bases outside the gene matches: 8. The CDR3 spans 14 residues. Germline V gene sequence: CDR1 SGHRS, CDR2 YFSETQ. The CDR3 is CASSPPSGEETQYF. In DNA form, the CDR3 reads TGCGCCAGCAGCCCGCCGAGCGGGGAGGAGACCCAGTACTTC.

This clone has only one observation. The chain joins TRBV2 to TRBJ2-7; TRBD1 matches at 7 bases. Germline V CDR1 and CDR2: SNHLY, FYNNEI. The CDR3 sequence is 12 residues long. After removal of 6 bases from V and 6 bases from J, the junction contained 5 bases not matched to a gene. The CDR3 DNA follows: TGTGCCAGCAGGGGACAGTTTTCCGAGCAGTACTTC. Translated, it gives CASRGQFSEQYF.

This sequence joins TRBV10-3 and TRBJ1-1; TRBD1 matches at 9 bases. The germline gives CDR1 ENHRY, CDR2 SYGVKD. Trimming cost V 7 bases and J 3 bases; bases outside gene matches: 3. The CDR3 extends over 13 amino acids. In DNA form, the CDR3 reads TGTGCCATCAATAGGGACAGGGACACTGAAGCTTTCTTT. Translating gives CAINRDRDTEAFF.

The V gene is TRBV6-2 or TRBV6-3, the J gene TRBJ2-7; D is unclear. V was pared by 5 bases and J by 0 bases, with 5 bases between. The CDR3 contains 12 residues. Germline CDR1 and CDR2: MNHEY and SVGEGT. The CDR3 region has the DNA TGTGCCAGCAGTGAGAGCTCCTACGAGCAGTACTTC. Residues: CASSESSYEQYF.

This chain links TRBV14 with TRBJ2-5, with 8 positions matching TRBD2. The CDR3 runs to 15 residues. V gave up 1 base and J gave up 4 bases; unmatched junction bases: 5. Germline loops: CDR1 SGHDN, CDR2 FVKESK. CDR3 region: CASSQGLAGTETQYF. The CDR3 bases are TGTGCCAGCAGCCAAGGGTTAGCGGGGACAGAGACCCAGTACTTC.

V gene TRBV10-3 combines with J gene TRBJ1-5; 7 bases map to TRBD1. V shed 3 bases, J shed 7 bases, and the junction held 3 bases outside the gene matches. The CDR3 is made up of 13 amino acids. Germline CDR1 ENHRY, CDR2 SYGVKD. The CDR3, as DNA: TGTGCCATCAGTGACTTACAGGGGCAGCCCCAGCATTTT. It translates to CAISDLQGQPQHF.

The rearrangement uses TRBV7-9 and TRBJ1-1, with unresolved D. In germline, CDR1 is SEHNR, CDR2 FQNEAQ (reference sequence). Trimming left V 1 base short and J 9 bases short, with 12 bases between. The CDR3 totals 13 residues. The CDR3 region has the DNA TGTGCCAGCAGCTTAGATGAGGGCGGGAAAGCTTTCTTT. Protein sequence: CASSLDEGGKAFF.

In nucleotides, the CDR3 is TGTGCCAGCAGCCGCAGGCGTACGGATACGCAGTATTTT. This encodes CASSRRRTDTQYF. V usage is TRBV7-9 and J usage is TRBJ2-3; D not resolved. This CDR3 has 13 residues. V was clipped by 5 bases and J by 6 bases, with 12 bases between them. CDR1 SEHNR and CDR2 FQNEAQ come from the germline V gene (reference sequence).

This clone was seen only once. The CDR3 spells CASSLMWGTGALYTF. In DNA form, the CDR3 reads TGTGCCAGCAGTTTAATGTGGGGGACAGGGGCCCTCTACACCTTC. The rearrangement joins TRBV27 to TRBJ1-2; 10 bases map to TRBD1. With V trimmed by 2 bases and J by 10 bases, 10 bases remained unmatched. The CDR3 runs to 15 residues. Germline CDR1 MNHEY, CDR2 SMNVEV (reference sequence).

The chain carries TRBV9 and TRBJ1-1; a possible D gene is TRBD1 (6 bases). Germline CDR1 and CDR2: SGDLS and YYNGEE. The CDR3 sequence is 14 residues long. Deletions cut 2 bases from V and 4 bases from J, with 12 bases between. CDR3 sequence reads: CASSVNRAGTEAFF. The CDR3 nucleotides read TGTGCCAGCAGCGTTAACAGGGCTGGCACTGAAGCTTTCTTT.

This chain joins TRBV27 and TRBJ2-3, with a tentative D call TRBD2 (5 bases). The CDR3 loop spans 15 amino acids. V was pared by 5 bases and J by 0 bases, with 12 bases between. CDR1 and CDR2 (germline): MNHEY, SMNVEV (reference sequence). The DNA for the CDR3 is TGTGCCAGCAGTATCCAGCGGACTAGCACAGATACGCAGTATTTT. This gives the protein CASSIQRTSTDTQYF.

The chain couples TRBV4-3 to TRBJ2-3; 11 bases are a match to TRBD2. V shed 0 bases, J shed 4 bases, and the junction held 9 bases outside the gene matches. CDR3 length: 18 residues. Germline V gene lookup returns CDR1 LGHNA and CDR2 YSLEER. CDR3: CASSQDLAGGLGADTQYF. The CDR3 region has the DNA TGCGCCAGCAGCCAAGATTTAGCGGGGGGGCTTGGGGCAGATACGCAGTATTTT.

The V call is TRBV2, the J call TRBJ1-1, with D possibly matching TRBD1 (6 bases). The CDR3 extends over 14 amino acids. V was trimmed by 5 bases and J by 3 bases, leaving 13 bases between them. Germline CDR1 and CDR2: SNHLY and FYNNEI. The CDR3 sequence: CASSRGGAYTEAFF. The CDR3 nucleotides are TGTGCCAGCAGTCGCGGGGGGGCATACACTGAAGCTTTCTTT.

The chain links TRBV19 to TRBJ1-5; D not resolved. The germline V gene has CDR1 LNHDA and CDR2 SQIVND (reference sequence). Trimming stripped 7 bases from V and 7 bases from J, with 14 bases between. CDR3 length equals 13 residues. This chain's CDR3 is CASTFTAGQPQHF. CDR3 sequence (DNA): TGTGCCAGTACTTTCACGGCCGGGCAGCCCCAGCATTTT.

The CDR3 sequence: CSVVSIAYGNSYEQYF. For the CDR3, the DNA is TGCAGCGTTGTCTCAATAGCCTACGGAAACTCCTACGAGCAGTACTTC. The chain carries TRBV29-1 and TRBJ2-7; no firm D call. Germline values: CDR1 SQVTM, CDR2 ANQGSEA. The CDR3 consists of 16 residues. V was pared by 4 bases and J by 0 bases, with 19 bases between.

V gene TRBV4-2 combines with J gene TRBJ1-2, with D perhaps matching TRBD1 (5 bases). Trimming left V 0 bases short and J 5 bases short, with 19 bases between. This CDR3 is built from 17 residues. Germline V gives CDR1 LGHNA, CDR2 YNFKEQ. CDR3 sequence: CASSQDWSGAPIYGYTF. CDR3 nucleotides: TGTGCCAGCAGCCAAGATTGGAGTGGGGCCCCGATTTATGGCTACACCTTC.

V gene TRBV5-1 combines with J gene TRBJ2-7, with 9 positions matching TRBD1. Trimming took 2 bases from V and 3 from J; bases not matched to a gene: 6. The germline V gene encodes CDR1 SGHRS and CDR2 YFSETQ. The CDR3 runs 15 residues. Written as DNA, the CDR3 is TGCGCCAGCAGCTTCCAGACAGGGGGGTTCTACGAGCAGTACTTC. Encoded protein: CASSFQTGGFYEQYF.